This T cell receptor (beta chain) was found in a study of T cell responses to AZD1222 COVID-19 vaccine. Overall study: Pooling was applied to second doses at about 4 or about 12 weeks.

Overall study findings and caveats: Possibly, clonal diversity was underestimated; donors were largely white British and included more females. Repertoire collection took place solely once the T cell response had peaked. Breadth and depth of Spike-specific TCRs rose after two AZD1222 doses.

The method was immunoSEQ multiplex PCR; TCRdb's version includes in-frame clones alone and lacks a portion of them. The table records approximately 140,000 clones, approximately 89% of them present only once. Turning to this clone: Antigen unknown.

The sequence was collected from an adult in good health. Here the sequenced sample was peripheral blood, taken on day 0 of AZD1222 vaccination.

The chain's CDR3 is CASSLVETQYF. In nucleotides, the CDR3 is TGTGCCAGCAGCTTAGTGGAGACCCAGTACTTC. The chain is built from TRBV11-2 and TRBJ2-5; D unclear. Germline V gene lookup returns CDR1 SGHAT and CDR2 FQNNGV. V lost 1 base and J 5 bases, leaving 2 bases between the germline ends. This CDR3 has 11 amino acids.